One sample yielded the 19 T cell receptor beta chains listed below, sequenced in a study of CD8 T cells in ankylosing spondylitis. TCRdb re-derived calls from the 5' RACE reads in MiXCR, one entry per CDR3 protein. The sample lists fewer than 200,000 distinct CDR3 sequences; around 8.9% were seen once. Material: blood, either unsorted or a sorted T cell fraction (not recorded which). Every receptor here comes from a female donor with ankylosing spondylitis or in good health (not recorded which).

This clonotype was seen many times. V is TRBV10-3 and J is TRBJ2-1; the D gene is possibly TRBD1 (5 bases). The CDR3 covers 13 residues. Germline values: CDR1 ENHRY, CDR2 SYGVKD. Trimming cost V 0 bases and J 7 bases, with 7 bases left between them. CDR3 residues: CAISESAGNEQFF. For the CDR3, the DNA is TGTGCCATCAGTGAGTCGGCAGGGAATGAGCAGTTCTTC.

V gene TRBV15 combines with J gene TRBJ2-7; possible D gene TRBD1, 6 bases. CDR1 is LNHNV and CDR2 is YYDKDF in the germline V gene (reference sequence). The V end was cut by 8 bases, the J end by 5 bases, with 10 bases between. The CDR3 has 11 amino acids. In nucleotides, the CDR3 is TGTGCCACCGGAGAGGGGGACGAGCAGTACTTC. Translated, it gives CATGEGDEQYF.

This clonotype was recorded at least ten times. CDR3 nucleotide sequence: TGTGCCAGCAGCTTACGTCCAGGGACTAGTTCCTACAATGAGCAGTTCTTC. Amino acid sequence: CASSLRPGTSSYNEQFF. J is TRBJ2-1 and V is TRBV7-9; TRBD2 matches 8 bases. J lost 1 base, V lost 2 bases, and 7 bases had no gene match. The CDR3 loop spans 17 amino acids. From germline, CDR1 is SEHNR and CDR2 FQNEAQ (reference sequence).

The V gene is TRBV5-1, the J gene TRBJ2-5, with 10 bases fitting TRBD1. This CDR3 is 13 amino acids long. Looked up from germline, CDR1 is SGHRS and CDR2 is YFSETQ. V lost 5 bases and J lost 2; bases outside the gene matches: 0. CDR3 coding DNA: TGCGCCAGCAGGGACAGGGGGCAAGAGACCCAGTACTTC. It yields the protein CASRDRGQETQYF.

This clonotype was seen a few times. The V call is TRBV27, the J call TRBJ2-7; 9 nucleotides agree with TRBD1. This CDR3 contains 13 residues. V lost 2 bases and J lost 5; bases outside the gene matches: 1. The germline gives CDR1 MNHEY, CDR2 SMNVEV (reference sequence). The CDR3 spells CASSLTGGNEQYF. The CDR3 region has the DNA TGTGCCAGCAGTTTAACAGGGGGCAACGAGCAGTACTTC.

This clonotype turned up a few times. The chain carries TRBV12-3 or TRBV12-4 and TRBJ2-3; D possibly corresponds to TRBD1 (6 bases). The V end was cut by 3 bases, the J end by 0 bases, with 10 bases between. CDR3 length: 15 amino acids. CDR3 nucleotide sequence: TGTGCCAGCAGTTTGTACAGGGTTAGCACAGATACGCAGTATTTT. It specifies CASSLYRVSTDTQYF.

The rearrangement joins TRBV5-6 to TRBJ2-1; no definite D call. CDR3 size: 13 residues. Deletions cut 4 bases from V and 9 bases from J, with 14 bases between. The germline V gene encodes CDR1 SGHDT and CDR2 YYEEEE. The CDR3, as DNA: TGTGCCAGCAGCGTGGCAGGATCGGCTGAGCAGTTCTTC. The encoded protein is CASSVAGSAEQFF.

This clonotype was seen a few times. The CDR3 bases are TGCGCCAGCAGCCATCCATGGACAGGGGAGATGAAAAAGGTTGGCACAGATACGCAGTATTTT. This gives the protein CASSHPWTGEMKKVGTDTQYF. V usage is TRBV4-1 and J usage is TRBJ2-3; 9 bases align to TRBD1. Trimming removed 3 bases from V and 1 base from J; junction bases left unmatched: 20. This CDR3 comprises 21 residues. Germline CDR1 MGHRA, CDR2 YSYEKL.

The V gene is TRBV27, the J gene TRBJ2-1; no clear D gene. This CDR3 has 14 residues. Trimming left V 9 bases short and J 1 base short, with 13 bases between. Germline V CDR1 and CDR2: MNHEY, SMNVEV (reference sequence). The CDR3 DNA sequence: TGTGCCAGTTCCCAGGATTTTTCCTACAATGAGCAGTTCTTC. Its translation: CASSQDFSYNEQFF.

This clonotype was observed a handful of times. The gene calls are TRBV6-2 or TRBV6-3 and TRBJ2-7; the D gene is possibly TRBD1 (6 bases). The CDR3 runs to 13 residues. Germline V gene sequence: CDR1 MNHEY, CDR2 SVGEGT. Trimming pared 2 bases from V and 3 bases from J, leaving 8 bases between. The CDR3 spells CASSYRGSYEQYF. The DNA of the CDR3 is TGTGCCAGCAGTTACAGGGGGAGCTACGAGCAGTACTTC.

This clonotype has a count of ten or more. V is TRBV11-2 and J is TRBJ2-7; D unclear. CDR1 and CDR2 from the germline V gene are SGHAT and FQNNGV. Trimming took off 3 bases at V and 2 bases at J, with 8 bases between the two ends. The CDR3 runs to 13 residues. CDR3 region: CASSFSQTYEQYF. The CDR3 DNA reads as TGTGCCAGCAGCTTCAGCCAGACCTACGAGCAGTACTTC.

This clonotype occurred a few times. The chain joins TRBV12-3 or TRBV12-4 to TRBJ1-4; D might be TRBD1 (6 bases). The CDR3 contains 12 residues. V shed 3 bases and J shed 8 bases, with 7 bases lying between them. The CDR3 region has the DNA TGTGCCAGCAGTTTTGACAGGGAAAAACTGTTTTTT. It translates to CASSFDREKLFF.

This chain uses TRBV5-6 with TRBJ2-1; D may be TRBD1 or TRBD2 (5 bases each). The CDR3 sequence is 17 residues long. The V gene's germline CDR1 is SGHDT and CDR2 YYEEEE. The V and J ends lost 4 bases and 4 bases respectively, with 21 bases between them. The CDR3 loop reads CASSQLYRDGTYNEQFF. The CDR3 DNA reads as TGTGCCAGCAGCCAATTGTACCGGGACGGAACGTACAATGAGCAGTTCTTC.

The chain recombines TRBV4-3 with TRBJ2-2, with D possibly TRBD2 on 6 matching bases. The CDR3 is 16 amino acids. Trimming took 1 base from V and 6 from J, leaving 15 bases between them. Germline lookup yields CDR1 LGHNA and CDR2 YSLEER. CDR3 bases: TGCGCCAGCAGCCAAGGAGTGGAGGGTTCAGCCGGGGAGCTGTTTTTT. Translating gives CASSQGVEGSAGELFF.

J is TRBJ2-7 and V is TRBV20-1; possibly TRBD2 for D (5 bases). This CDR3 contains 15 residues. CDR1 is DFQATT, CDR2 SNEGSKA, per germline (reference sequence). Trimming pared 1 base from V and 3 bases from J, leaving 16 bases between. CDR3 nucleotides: TGCAGTGCTAGAGCTATCGGGGATGCCGGCTACGAGCAGTACTTC. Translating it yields CSARAIGDAGYEQYF.

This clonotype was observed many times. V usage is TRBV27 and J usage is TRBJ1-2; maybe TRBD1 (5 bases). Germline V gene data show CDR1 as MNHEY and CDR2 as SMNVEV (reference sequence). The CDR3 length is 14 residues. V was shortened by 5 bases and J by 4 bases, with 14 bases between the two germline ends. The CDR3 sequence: CASSPPGRIYGYTF. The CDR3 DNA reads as TGTGCCAGCAGTCCCCCGGGACGGATCTATGGCTACACCTTC.

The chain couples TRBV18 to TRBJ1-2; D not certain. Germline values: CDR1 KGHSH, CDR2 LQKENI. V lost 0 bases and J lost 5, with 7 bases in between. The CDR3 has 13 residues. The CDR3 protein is CASSPPGIYGYTF. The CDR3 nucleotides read TGTGCCAGCTCACCACCCGGGATTTATGGCTACACCTTC.

The CDR3 loop is CASSPGGLGMELFF. The CDR3 DNA follows: TGTGCCAGTAGTCCAGGGGGGTTGGGGATGGAGCTGTTTTTT. The chain has TRBV19 and TRBJ2-2, with D possibly matching TRBD1 (7 bases). Germline-derived CDR1 and CDR2 are LNHDA and SQIVND (reference sequence). This CDR3 has 14 amino acids. Trimming removed 5 bases from V and 10 bases from J, with 17 bases in between.

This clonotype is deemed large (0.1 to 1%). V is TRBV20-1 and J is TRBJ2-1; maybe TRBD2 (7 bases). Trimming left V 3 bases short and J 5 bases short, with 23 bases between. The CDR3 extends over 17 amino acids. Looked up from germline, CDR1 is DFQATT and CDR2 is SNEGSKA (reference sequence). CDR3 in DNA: TGCAGTGCTAGTGGGGGGCGGGAGACCCCCCCGAACAATGAGCAGTTCTTC. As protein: CSASGGRETPPNNEQFF.